The entry below describes one T cell receptor beta chain. Its cognate antigen is unknown. Lesional scalp punch biopsies and peripheral blood came from alopecia areata patients. Investigators sorted PBMCs to obtain both CD4+ and CD8+ T cells. CDR1 is LNHDA and CDR2 is SQIVND in the germline V gene (reference sequence). The CDR3 sequence is 13 residues long. With 4 bases removed from V and 1 base from J, the gap between germline ends came to 7 bases. After isolation, RNA underwent reverse transcription to generate cDNA as the sequencing template. Assay: immunoSEQ multiplex PCR; the TCRdb copy retains only in-frame clones and omits some. The sample lists over 200,000 clones, approximately 52% occurring once. This sample is drawn from a study of CD8+ T cells in alopecia areata. Study-level findings and limits: When scalp samples are sequenced, resident alphabeta T cells of normal skin are also captured. Clonality was higher in lesional than normal scalp, especially in alopecia totalis/universalis.

The gene calls are TRBV19 and TRBJ1-1; tentative D call: TRBD1 (6 bases). Sequencing used CD4+ T cells sorted from blood, obtained at week 0. This TCR derives from a human donor with alopecia areata. CDR3 loop: CASSRGANTEAFF. The CDR3, as DNA: TGTGCCAGTAGTAGGGGGGCGAACACTGAAGCTTTCTTT.